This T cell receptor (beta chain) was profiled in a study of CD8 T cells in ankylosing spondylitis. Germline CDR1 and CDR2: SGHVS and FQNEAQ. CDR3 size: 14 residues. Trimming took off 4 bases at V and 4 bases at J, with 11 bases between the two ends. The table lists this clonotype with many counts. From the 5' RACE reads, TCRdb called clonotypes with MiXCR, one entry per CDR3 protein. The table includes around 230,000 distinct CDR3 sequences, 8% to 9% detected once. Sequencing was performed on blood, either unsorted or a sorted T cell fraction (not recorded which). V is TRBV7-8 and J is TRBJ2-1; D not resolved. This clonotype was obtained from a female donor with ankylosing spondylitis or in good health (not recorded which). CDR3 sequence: CASSSFGVYNEQFF. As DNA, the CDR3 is TGTGCCAGCAGCTCCTTCGGAGTGTACAATGAGCAGTTCTTC.